This passage covers 11 T cell receptor beta chains from one sample sequenced in a study of cytotoxic CD8 clonotypes in ibrutinib-treated CLL. TCRdb keeps only in-frame clones here, not all; method: immunoSEQ multiplex PCR. The sample holds fewer than 50,000 clones, about half seen once. Specimen: PBMCs, collected after 12 months of ibrutinib treatment. The receptors were gathered from a human donor with chronic lymphocytic leukemia.

The rearrangement uses TRBV5-6 and TRBJ2-7; possibly TRBD1 or TRBD2 for D (5 bases each). Between the trimmed V and J ends, which lost 4 bases and 9 bases, there was a span of 17 bases. Germline-derived CDR1 and CDR2 are SGHDT and YYEEEE. The CDR3 spans 13 residues. The DNA of the CDR3 is TGTGCCAGCAGCCTAGGGACGCTACGAGGGCAGTACTTC. This translates into CASSLGTLRGQYF.

A few counts support this clone. The chain couples TRBV28 to TRBJ2-7, with TRBD2 as a possible D gene (5 bases). CDR1 is MDHEN, CDR2 SYDVKM, per germline. The CDR3 runs to 12 residues. Deletions cut 10 bases from V and 1 base from J, with 11 bases between. CDR3 DNA sequence: TGTGCCACGTCCCCGGGGTCCTACGAGCAGTACTTC. As protein: CATSPGSYEQYF.

CDR3 in DNA: TGTGCCAGCAGCTTAGGCGGTCCTAGCGGGAAAGAGACCCAGTACTTC. Residues: CASSLGGPSGKETQYF. The chain recombines TRBV11-2 with TRBJ2-5, with 9 nucleotides matching TRBD2. J was trimmed by 3 bases and V by 1 base; bases with no gene match: 6. The CDR3 sequence is 16 residues long. CDR1 and CDR2 (germline): SGHAT, FQNNGV.

This clone was seen more than once but under ten times. V and J are TRBV2 and TRBJ2-5, with 11 bases lining up with TRBD2. This CDR3 has 15 residues. Trimming removed 6 bases from V and 5 bases from J; junction bases left unmatched: 8. Germline V gene lookup returns CDR1 SNHLY and CDR2 FYNNEI. CDR3 amino acids: CASRETSGMFETQYF. The CDR3 bases are TGTGCCAGCAGAGAGACTAGCGGGATGTTTGAGACCCAGTACTTC.

This clone was observed once. The chain links TRBV5-6 to TRBJ2-3, with 10 positions matching TRBD2. Germline-derived CDR1 and CDR2 are SGHDT and YYEEEE. The CDR3 is 16 residues long. J lost 0 bases, V lost 6 bases, and 7 bases had no gene match. This CDR3 reads CASNERLAGSTDTQYF. CDR3 nucleotides: TGTGCCAGCAACGAAAGACTAGCGGGTAGCACAGATACGCAGTATTTT. Looking up the rest from reference TRBV5-6 and TRBJ2-3 gives the full variable domain: DAGVTQSPTHLIKTRGQQVTLRCSPKSGHDTVSWYQQALGQGPQFIFQYYEEEERQRGNFPDRFSGHQFPNYSSELNVNALLLGDSALYLCASNERLAGSTDTQYFGPGTRLTVL.

The chain is built from TRBV29-1 and TRBJ2-2, with TRBD2 matching over 9 bases. Trimming removed 3 bases from V and 3 bases from J; junction bases left unmatched: 2. There are 14 residues in the CDR3. Germline CDR1 SQVTM, CDR2 ANQGSEA. The CDR3 nucleotides read TGCAGCGTTGAGACTAGCGGTTACACCGGGGAGCTGTTTTTT. As protein: CSVETSGYTGELFF.

CDR3 region: CATSRFDGEQYF. The CDR3 bases are TGTGCCACCAGCAGATTCGATGGCGAGCAGTACTTC. This rearrangement joins TRBV15 to TRBJ2-7, with D unclear. Trimming took off 2 bases at V and 6 bases at J, with 8 bases between the two ends. Germline CDR1 reads LNHNV; CDR2 reads YYDKDF (reference sequence). This CDR3 spans 12 amino acids. The whole variable domain, filled in from reference TRBV15 and TRBJ2-7, reads DAMVIQNPRYQVTQFGKPVTLSCSQTLNHNVMYWYQQKSSQAPKLLFHYYDKDFNNEADTPDNFQSRRPNTSFCFLDIRSPGLGDTAMYLCATSRFDGEQYFGPGTRLTVT.

This sequence joins TRBV28 and TRBJ1-5; D may be TRBD1 (5 bases). The CDR3 loop spans 14 amino acids. With 3 bases removed from V and 5 bases from J, the gap between germline ends came to 11 bases. Germline V gene lookup returns CDR1 MDHEN and CDR2 SYDVKM. The CDR3 here is CASSLGEGHQPQHF. CDR3 sequence (DNA): TGTGCCAGCAGTTTGGGGGAGGGCCATCAGCCCCAGCATTTT.

The chain recombines TRBV29-1 with TRBJ2-1; no clear D. The V gene lost 7 bases and the J gene lost 0 bases, with 7 bases spanning the gap. Germline loops: CDR1 SQVTM, CDR2 ANQGSEA. This CDR3 is built from 12 residues. CDR3 coding DNA: TGCAGCGGTGAGTACTCCTACAATGAGCAGTTCTTC. Encoded protein: CSGEYSYNEQFF.

This clone was seen only a few times. The rearrangement uses TRBV5-1 and TRBJ2-7; a weak D match, TRBD1 (6 bases). V lost 1 base and J 4 bases, leaving 12 bases between the germline ends. There are 14 residues in the CDR3. The germline CDR1 and CDR2 sequences are SGHRS and YFSETQ. The CDR3 nucleotides read TGCGCCAGCAGCTTGCAGGGGCCTGGGTACGAGCAGTACTTC. Protein sequence: CASSLQGPGYEQYF.

This clone came up a few times. The CDR3 sequence is CASSLVGTLTGSGNTIYF. In DNA form, the CDR3 reads TGCGCCAGCAGCTTGGTAGGAACCCTGACAGGCTCTGGAAACACCATATATTTT. The J gene is TRBJ1-3, the V gene TRBV5-1, with D possibly TRBD1 on 6 matching bases. V shed 0 bases and J shed 0 bases, with 16 bases lying between them. The CDR3 is made up of 18 amino acids. Germline V gene data show CDR1 as SGHRS and CDR2 as YFSETQ.